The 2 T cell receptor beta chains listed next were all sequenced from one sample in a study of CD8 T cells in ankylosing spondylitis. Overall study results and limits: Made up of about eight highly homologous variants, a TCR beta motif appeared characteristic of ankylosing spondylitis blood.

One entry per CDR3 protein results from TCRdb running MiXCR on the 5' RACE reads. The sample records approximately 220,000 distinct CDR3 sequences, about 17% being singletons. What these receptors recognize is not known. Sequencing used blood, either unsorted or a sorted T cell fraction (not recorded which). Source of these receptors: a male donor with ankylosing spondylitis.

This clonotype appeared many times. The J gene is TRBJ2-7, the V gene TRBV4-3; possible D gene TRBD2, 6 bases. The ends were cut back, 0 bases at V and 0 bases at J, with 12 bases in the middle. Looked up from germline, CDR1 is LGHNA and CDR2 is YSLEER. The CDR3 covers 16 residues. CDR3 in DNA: TGCGCCAGCAGCCAAGATCGGGAGTTAAGCTCCTACGAGCAGTACTTC. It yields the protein CASSQDRELSSYEQYF.

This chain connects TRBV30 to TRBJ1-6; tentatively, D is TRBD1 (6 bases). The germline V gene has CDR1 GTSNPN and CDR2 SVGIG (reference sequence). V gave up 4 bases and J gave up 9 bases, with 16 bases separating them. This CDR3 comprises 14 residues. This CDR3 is CAWTPGQRGSPLHF. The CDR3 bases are TGTGCCTGGACTCCGGGACAAAGAGGTTCACCCCTCCACTTT.